These 16 T cell receptor beta chains share one sample of origin, sequenced in a study of OX40 agonist ivuxolimab in advanced cancers. Clones were sequenced by immunoSEQ multiplex PCR, and TCRdb holds only the in-frame ones, with some missing. The table lists tens of thousands of clones, 79% of them singletons, with about 33% in the top ten. This material consisted of CD4+ or CD8+ T cells sorted from blood, taken in a trial of the OX40 agonist ivuxolimab. These receptors all stem from an adult with an advanced solid tumor such as melanoma, head and neck, liver or kidney cancer.

The rearrangement joins TRBV5-5 to TRBJ2-1; D unresolved. The CDR3 is 17 amino acids. V was clipped by 1 base and J by 7 bases, with 21 bases between them. Germline values: CDR1 SGHKS, CDR2 YYEKEE (reference sequence). The CDR3 region has the DNA TGTGCCAGCAGCTTGCACCCCGTAAGACTGATTGGGAATGAGCAGTTCTTC. Protein product: CASSLHPVRLIGNEQFF.

The chain carries TRBV6-6 and TRBJ2-5; TRBD2 matches 7 bases. Germline-derived CDR1 and CDR2 are MNHNY and SVGAGI (reference sequence). With V trimmed by 5 bases and J by 2 bases, 5 bases remained unmatched. The CDR3 length is 14 residues. The CDR3 here is CASSGLAVQETQYF. Here the CDR3 DNA reads TGTGCCAGCAGTGGGCTAGCGGTTCAAGAGACCCAGTACTTC.

The chain carries TRBV10-3 and TRBJ2-1, with TRBD2 matching 12 bases. The CDR3 is 16 amino acids. With 6 bases clipped from V and 3 bases from J, the junction kept 6 bases outside the gene matches. Germline V lookup: CDR1 ENHRY, CDR2 SYGVKD. CDR3 in DNA: TGTGCCATCAGCCCGACTAGCGGGAGAGACTACAATGAGCAGTTCTTC. Amino acids: CAISPTSGRDYNEQFF.

This chain uses TRBV29-1 with TRBJ2-2; tentatively, D is TRBD2 (6 bases). V was shortened by 5 bases and J by 4 bases, with 11 bases between the two germline ends. Germline V gene sequence: CDR1 SQVTM, CDR2 ANQGSEA. The CDR3 sequence is 13 residues long. CDR3 protein: CSVLSGSTGELFF. The CDR3 DNA sequence: TGCAGCGTTTTATCCGGGAGCACCGGGGAGCTGTTTTTT.

This chain connects TRBV2 to TRBJ2-3, with 8 bases matching TRBD1. Trimming removed 2 bases from V and 4 bases from J; junction bases left unmatched: 8. CDR3 size: 16 residues. Germline CDR1 SNHLY, CDR2 FYNNEI. The CDR3 is CASSERRTGIADTQYF. CDR3 nucleotide sequence: TGTGCCAGCAGTGAACGGCGGACAGGGATCGCAGATACGCAGTATTTT.

This sequence joins TRBV27 and TRBJ2-7; a weak D match, TRBD1 (6 bases). V gave up 5 bases and J gave up 2 bases, with 13 bases separating them. The CDR3 is 14 amino acids. Germline V gene lookup returns CDR1 MNHEY and CDR2 SMNVEV (reference sequence). The CDR3 spells CASSPQGLAYEQYF. The DNA for the CDR3 is TGTGCCAGCAGTCCGCAGGGGCTGGCCTACGAGCAGTACTTC.

V is TRBV9 and J is TRBJ2-7; D is uncertain. The CDR3 runs 16 residues. Per germline, CDR1 SGDLS and CDR2 YYNGEE. The V end lost 0 bases, the J end lost 6 bases, and 19 bases lay between the germline ends. The chain's CDR3 is CASSVGHLGQDGEQYF. In DNA form, the CDR3 reads TGTGCCAGCAGCGTAGGGCACCTAGGTCAAGATGGCGAGCAGTACTTC.

This chain links TRBV6-5 with TRBJ2-5; a weak D match, TRBD1 (6 bases). CDR3 length: 16 residues. Germline lookup yields CDR1 MNHEY and CDR2 SVGAGI. V was cut by 2 bases and J by 2 bases, with 15 bases left in between. The CDR3 bases are TGTGCCAGCAGTTACGGTCAGGGGAACGTTCAAGAGACCCAGTACTTC. Translating gives CASSYGQGNVQETQYF.

The rearrangement links TRBV4-1 to TRBJ2-5; TRBD2 matches 8 bases. This CDR3 comprises 14 residues. V dropped 2 bases and J dropped 5; count of bases not matched to a gene: 4. Germline CDR1 is MGHRA and CDR2 is YSYEKL. Here the CDR3 reads CASSQSQRGETQYF. In DNA, the CDR3 is TGCGCCAGCAGCCAAAGCCAGCGGGGGGAGACCCAGTACTTC.

J is TRBJ1-4 and V is TRBV11-3; 10 bases agree with TRBD1. From germline, CDR1 is SGHNT and CDR2 YENEEA. V lost 5 bases to trimming and J lost 7 bases; unmatched junction nucleotides: 10. The CDR3 spans 16 residues. The CDR3, as DNA: TGTGCCAGCAGCGACCGGGGACAGGGGCTTTCTGAAAAACTGTTTTTT. It is translated as CASSDRGQGLSEKLFF.

This clone was seen a handful of times. The rearrangement joins TRBV2 to TRBJ2-1, with TRBD2 identical over 7 bases. CDR3 length: 15 amino acids. Germline V gene lookup returns CDR1 SNHLY and CDR2 FYNNEI. Trimming took 3 bases from V and 4 from J; bases not matched to a gene: 6. The CDR3 here is CASSDPAGRYNEQFF. The CDR3, as DNA: TGTGCCAGCAGTGACCCAGCGGGACGGTACAATGAGCAGTTCTTC.

The chain carries TRBV29-1 and TRBJ2-7; D is undetermined. Deletions cut 1 base from V and 4 bases from J, with 8 bases between. The CDR3 has 12 residues. Germline lookup yields CDR1 SQVTM and CDR2 ANQGSEA. CDR3 DNA sequence: TGCAGCGTTGAAGGTCCGACTTACGAGCAGTACTTC. Its translation is CSVEGPTYEQYF.

The chain combines TRBV7-8 with TRBJ2-5, with 10 bases that match TRBD1. Germline V gene sequence: CDR1 SGHVS, CDR2 FQNEAQ. The CDR3 covers 15 residues. V dropped 5 bases and J dropped 5; count of bases not matched to a gene: 8. The CDR3 reads CASSARQGAGETQYF. The CDR3 nucleotides are TGTGCCAGCAGCGCGCGACAGGGGGCCGGGGAGACCCAGTACTTC.

This sequence joins TRBV19 and TRBJ2-1; 12 bases map to TRBD2. Germline V CDR1 and CDR2: LNHDA, SQIVND (reference sequence). CDR3 size: 15 residues. The J segment lost 8 bases and the V segment lost 4 bases, leaving 6 bases of the junction unmatched. The CDR3 is CASSTWTSGAHEQFF. The DNA for the CDR3 is TGTGCCAGTAGTACCTGGACTAGCGGGGCCCATGAGCAGTTCTTC.

The V gene is TRBV6-5, the J gene TRBJ1-5; TRBD1 matches 8 bases. The CDR3 length is 15 residues. Germline V CDR1 and CDR2: MNHEY, SVGAGI. V gave up 0 bases and J gave up 7 bases; unmatched junction bases: 5. CDR3 sequence: CASSYSTGGGQPQHF. The CDR3, as DNA: TGTGCCAGCAGTTACTCTACAGGGGGGGGACAGCCCCAGCATTTT.

J is TRBJ2-7 and V is TRBV27; 8 bases fit TRBD1. CDR3 size: 15 residues. From germline, CDR1 is MNHEY and CDR2 SMNVEV (reference sequence). CDR3 loop: CAAVYSLDRVFEQYF. DNA of the CDR3: TGTGCAGCAGTTTACTCCCTGGACAGGGTCTTCGAGCAGTACTTC.